This T cell receptor beta chain was retrieved from a study of response to subunit inactivated influenza vaccine. This clonotype was recorded a few times. Its antigen is as yet unknown. Looked up from germline, CDR1 is DFQATT and CDR2 is SNEGSKA (reference sequence). CDR3 length: 15 amino acids. V lost 0 bases and J 4 bases, leaving 12 bases between the germline ends. Study observations and caveats: Authors suggested that a seasonal influenza vaccination recruits few new T cells each time.

Via MiXCR, TCRdb re-called the RT-PCR reads, giving one row per CDR3 protein. The sample includes 150,000 to 200,000 distinct CDR3 sequences, 11% of them seen just once. Material: non-naive T cells sorted from PBMCs, obtained about 40 days after vaccination. The rearrangement links TRBV20-1 to TRBJ1-4, with D maybe TRBD1 (5 bases). The receptor was isolated from a man in his fifties who received an inactivated influenza vaccine. CDR3 sequence reads: CSARDQGRLNEKLFF. The CDR3 region has the DNA TGCAGTGCTAGAGATCAGGGACGGCTTAATGAAAAACTGTTTTTT.